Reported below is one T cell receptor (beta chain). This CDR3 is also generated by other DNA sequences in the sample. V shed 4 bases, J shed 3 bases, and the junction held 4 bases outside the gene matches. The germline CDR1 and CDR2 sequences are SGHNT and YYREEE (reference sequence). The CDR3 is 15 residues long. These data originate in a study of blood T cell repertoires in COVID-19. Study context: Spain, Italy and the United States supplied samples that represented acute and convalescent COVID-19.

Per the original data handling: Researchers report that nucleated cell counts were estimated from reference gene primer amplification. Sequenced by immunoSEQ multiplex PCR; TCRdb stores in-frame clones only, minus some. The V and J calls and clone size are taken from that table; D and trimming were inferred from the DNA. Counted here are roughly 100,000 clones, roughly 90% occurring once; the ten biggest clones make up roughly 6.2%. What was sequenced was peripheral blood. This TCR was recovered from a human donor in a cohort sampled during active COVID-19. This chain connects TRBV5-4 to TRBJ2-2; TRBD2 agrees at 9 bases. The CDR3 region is CASSPAGGDTGELFF. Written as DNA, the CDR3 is TGTGCCAGCAGCCCAGCGGGAGGTGACACCGGGGAGCTGTTTTTT.